Sequencing of this T cell receptor beta chain was carried out in a study of immune evolution from preneoplasia to lung adenocarcinoma. Study-level information: HLA loss of heterozygosity: under 7.5% AIS, 15% MIA, over 25% ADC, none AAH.

About this clone itself: Its antigen remains unknown.

The method was immunoSEQ multiplex PCR; TCRdb's version includes in-frame clones alone and lacks a portion of them. Of approximately 10,000 clones in the sample, more than 60% are singletons; the top ten hold more than 6.5%. Trimming at V came to 4 bases and at J to 5 bases, leaving 9 bases not matched to a gene. The length of the CDR3 is 15 residues. Germline V lookup: CDR1 SGHDT, CDR2 YYEEEE. H&E slides confirmed each diagnosis, reviewed by two pathologists independently. Study-wide results and limits: From normal lung to invasive adenocarcinoma, top clone frequencies appeared to decrease.

V usage is TRBV5-6 and J usage is TRBJ1-2; 9 bases agree with TRBD1. The clonotype was recovered from a person aged 55-80 years with lung adenocarcinoma. Sequencing was carried out using FFPE lung adenocarcinoma in situ tissue. CDR3 in DNA: TGTGCCAGCAGCCAGGGACAGGGAACAGTATATGGCTACACCTTC. It is translated as CASSQGQGTVYGYTF.